This TCR beta chain was found in a study of blood T cell repertoires in COVID-19. Study-wide background: Acute and convalescent COVID-19 samples came from the United States, Italy and Spain. T cells, B-cell-depleted T cells, or PBMCs provided the cDNA or gDNA that served as material.

The CDR3 is made up of 15 amino acids. J lost 3 bases, V lost 5 bases, and 8 bases had no gene match. Germline CDR1 SGHRS, CDR2 YFSETQ. Cohorts were based on clinical histories the participants reported. Sequencing was performed with immunoSEQ multiplex PCR; in TCRdb, only in-frame clones are kept and a portion is missing. The sample includes 350,000 to 550,000 clones, nearly 90% of them seen just once. Sequencing was performed on PBMCs or T cells enriched from blood (not recorded which). The clonotype comes from a woman under 30 with acute COVID-19. The genes are TRBV5-1 and TRBJ1-1; TRBD1 agrees at 9 bases. This CDR3 is CASSPGTGYHTEAFF. The CDR3 DNA reads as TGCGCCAGCAGTCCCGGGACAGGGTATCACACTGAAGCTTTCTTT.